This paragraph covers one T cell receptor beta chain sequence. No antigen is known for it. This sample was taken from a study of monozygotic twins with inflammatory bowel disease. General study points: Patient repertoire variability may have increased through differing immunosuppressive treatments. Repertoire similarity was not found to differ between concordant and discordant twins, possibly from limited power.

The CDR3 contains 13 residues. The germline gives CDR1 DFQATT, CDR2 SNEGSKA (reference sequence). Staff drew an approximately 2.5 ml blood sample from each donor. TCRdb reprocessed the 5' RACE reads, keeping one entry per CDR3 protein, no DNA. This listing includes approximately 400,000 distinct CDR3 sequences. This TCR was recovered from a human donor with ulcerative colitis or Crohn's disease, or a healthy co-twin of an affected twin (not recorded which). The chain is built from TRBV20-1 and TRBJ1-1; TCRdb calls TRBD1, which cannot be checked without DNA. The sample was blood. CDR3 sequence: CSARGQQNTEAFF.